A selection of T cell receptor beta chains follows, all from one sample in a study of identical twins. MiXCR was run by TCRdb on the 5' RACE reads, yielding one entry per CDR3 protein. Of over 250,000 distinct CDR3 sequences listed, roughly 8.6% are singletons. This sample also belongs to another study, concerning yellow fever vaccine responses in identical twins.

The sequencing sample was made of CD8+ T cells sorted from blood. The receptors shown here come from a woman aged 18-30 years in good health. Each CDR3 is given with its conserved first and last residue. A D gene is named only where the DNA matches it firmly. Some rows have no size entry. The others give once, few or many, or a class for an expanded clone.

TRBV5-4 | 14 | NA | NA | CASSLPTGDYGYTF
TRBV28 | 12 | NA | NA | CASTDSNYGYTF
TRBV6-2/TRBV6-3 | 13 | many | NA | CASSYLGDHEQYF
TRBV24-1 | 14 | NA | NA | CATSLQGNQETQYF
TRBV6-2/TRBV6-3 | 17 | NA | NA | CASSYVLMDPGPDTQYF
TRBV7-9 | 12 | many | NA | CASSLIGETQYF
TRBV18 | 15 | few | NA | CASSPPEQQDNEQFF
TRBV20-1 | 14 | NA | NA | CSATDYANTDTQYF
TRBV30 | 13 | few | NA | CAWSENRAGEQYF
TRBV2 | 14 | few | TRBD1 | CASRGQAFPHEQYF
TRBV20-1 | 16 | few | TRBD2 | CSATGGGAYLVDEQFF
TRBV4-2 | 16 | NA | TRBD2 | CASSQDLAGGAHEQYF
TRBV7-9 | 14 | few | NA | CASREGLLYNEQFF
TRBV11-1 | 16 | NA | NA | CASSLALSGGDTEAFF
TRBV3-1 | 14 | many | TRBD1 | CASSQGTGWYEQYF
TRBV27 | 14 | NA | NA | CASSSRLAKNIQYF
TRBV20-1 | 13 | NA | NA | CSALEALEYEQYF
TRBV10-3 | 18 | NA | TRBD2 | CATEPGLAGIRDTGELFF
TRBV4-3 | 15 | NA | TRBD1 | CASSQGTGTTDTQYF
TRBV3-1 | 17 | many | TRBD2 | CASSHAVRTSNTGELFF
TRBV7-3 | 13 | many | TRBD2 | CASSLTSGYEQFF
TRBV6-1 | 14 | few | NA | CASSAGAENYGYTF
TRBV29-1 | 13 | many | NA | CSVAGEGYTEAFF
TRBV19 | 16 | few | NA | CASSTLGGLSYNEQFF
TRBV4-3 | 16 | many | TRBD1 | CASSLGRRGRNNEQFF
TRBV4-3 | 15 | many | NA | CASSQDYPGTYEQYF
TRBV10-3 | 13 | few | NA | CAISDSGGSPLHF
TRBV10-3 | 15 | NA | NA | CAISEPTLNSYEQYF
TRBV12-3/TRBV12-4 | 15 | few | TRBD2 | CASSRPSGIHNEQFF
TRBV7-9 | 17 | NA | TRBD1 | CASSSYLTGTGVYEQYF
TRBV28 | 14 | NA | NA | CASRKLGGNTEAFF
TRBV6-5 | 14 | NA | NA | CASSYYREGDEQFF
TRBV27 | 14 | many | NA | CASSKDYPTDTQYF
TRBV28 | 11 | few | NA | CASRVTETQYF
TRBV4-2 | 13 | many | NA | CASSQRVVHEQYF
TRBV12-3/TRBV12-4 | 15 | NA | NA | CASWRGGAARGTQYF
TRBV7-8 | 14 | few | NA | CASSLLGQGREQFF
TRBV27 | 18 | NA | NA | CASSLSSGLATGANVLTF
TRBV28 | 15 | few | NA | CASSSRGPYNGEQYF
TRBV7-9 | 14 | NA | NA | CASSLGRNNQPQHF
TRBV2 | 12 | many | NA | CASQLKSYEQYF
TRBV27 | 15 | NA | NA | CASAHRDTYSYEQYF
TRBV11-1 | 18 | NA | TRBD2 | CASSPGGRTVAKVYEQYF
TRBV7-6 | 13 | few | NA | CASSTLLTGELFF
TRBV11-1 | 19 | NA | NA | CASSLDEGLLGAGANVLTF
TRBV9 | 16 | few | TRBD2 | CASSVKGGPHTGELFF
TRBV15 | 11 | NA | NA | CATSSRNEQYF
TRBV5-6 | 14 | NA | NA | CASSPAQVPDTQYF
TRBV4-1 | 16 | NA | NA | CASSQEGRIPYNEQFF
TRBV5-6 | 16 | many | TRBD2 | CASSPSSGRAPGELFF
TRBV6-1 | 14 | many | NA | CASSEFRGNYGYTF
TRBV5-1 | 14 | many | TRBD2 | CASSSGLGGDEQFF
TRBV5-1 | 15 | few | NA | CASSLVGASTDTQYF